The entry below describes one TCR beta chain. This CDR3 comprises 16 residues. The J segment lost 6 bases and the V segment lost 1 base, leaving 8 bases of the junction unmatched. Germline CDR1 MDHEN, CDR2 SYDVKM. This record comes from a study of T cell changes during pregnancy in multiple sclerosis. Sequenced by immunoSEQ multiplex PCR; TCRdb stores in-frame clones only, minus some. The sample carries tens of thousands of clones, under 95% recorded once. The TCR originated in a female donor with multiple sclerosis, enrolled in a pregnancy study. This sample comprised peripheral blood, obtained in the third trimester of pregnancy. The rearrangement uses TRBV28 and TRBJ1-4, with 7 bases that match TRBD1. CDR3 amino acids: CASSLLGGGGYEKLFF. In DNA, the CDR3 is TGTGCCAGCAGTTTATTAGGAGGGGGCGGCTATGAAAAACTGTTTTTT.